Listed below are T cell receptor beta chains from one sample, sequenced in a study of cytomegalovirus exposure and HLA in healthy donors. Repertoires were generated with immunoSEQ multiplex PCR, while TCRdb's copy carries only in-frame clones and drops some. The sample includes 200,000 to 250,000 clones, about 77% of them seen just once. The sample comprised PBMCs. The source of these receptors is a boy younger than 18 in good health and CMV-seronegative. CDR3s include the opening cysteine and the closing phenylalanine or tryptophan.

j_call v_call cdr3_aa
TRBJ2-3 TRBV28 CASSSTGPDTQYF
TRBJ1-1 TRBV27 CASSSHRVGVNTEAFF
TRBJ1-6 TRBV4-1 CASSQDLGGRGRVDRNSPLHF
TRBJ1-1 TRBV27 CASSPGGTGEAFF
TRBJ1-1 TRBV5-1 CASSLGPGTGLQDTEAFF
TRBJ2-5 TRBV5-6 CASSPRRGGFETQYF
TRBJ2-3 TRBV4-1 CASSPQWGRTSGRVGGTQYF
TRBJ1-1 TRBV29-1 CSVSRTGRDTEAFF
TRBJ2-7 TRBV11-3 CASSLVRLAGGPYEQYF
TRBJ1-1 TRBV19 CASRTRQGMFGTEAFF
TRBJ2-7 TRBV5-1 CASSISGPNYEQYF
TRBJ2-2 TRBV5-6 CASSVLVSGGYTGELFF
TRBJ2-3 TRBV2 CASSRLAGARTDTQYF
TRBJ2-3 TRBV4-1 CASSQEERGGSDTQYF
TRBJ2-3 TRBV10-2 CACKDGGGTDTQYF
TRBJ2-3 TRBV5-1 CASSLGSGSTDTQYF
TRBJ2-5 TRBV10-3 CATGDGQGQETQYF